These 12 T cell receptor beta chains originate from one sample sequenced in a study of blood T cell repertoires in COVID-19. Using immunoSEQ multiplex PCR, the repertoire was profiled, and TCRdb retains in-frame clones only, with some absent. The data contain 470,000 or so clones, roughly 87% of them singletons. Sequencing was done on a sample of PBMCs or T cells enriched from blood (not recorded which). The receptors were sampled from a woman aged 18-35 years with acute COVID-19.

This chain links TRBV14 with TRBJ1-1, with 10 bases fitting TRBD1. CDR1 and CDR2 from the germline V gene are SGHDN and FVKESK. With 0 bases clipped from V and 7 bases from J, the junction kept 2 bases outside the gene matches. This CDR3 contains 14 residues. The CDR3 nucleotides are TGTGCCAGCAGCCAAGAGGGACAGGGGATTGAAGCTTTCTTT. Protein product: CASSQEGQGIEAFF.

This chain uses TRBV6-2 or TRBV6-3 with TRBJ1-5; TRBD1 matches 8 bases. From germline, CDR1 is MNHEY and CDR2 SVGEGT. The V and J ends lost 2 bases and 1 base, in that order; junction bases with no gene match: 4. CDR3 length: 16 amino acids. CDR3 protein: CASSYRTGLSNQPQHF. The CDR3 region has the DNA TGTGCCAGCAGTTACAGGACAGGGCTGAGCAATCAGCCCCAGCATTTT.

This clone occurred once. DNA of the CDR3: TGTGCCAGTAGGGGACAGGGTAACTACGAGCAGTACTTC. It specifies CASRGQGNYEQYF. The V gene is TRBV19, the J gene TRBJ2-7; 9 nucleotides match TRBD1. The CDR3 extends over 13 amino acids. V lost 6 bases and J lost 3; bases outside the gene matches: 3. Germline V gene sequence: CDR1 LNHDA, CDR2 SQIVND (reference sequence).

A single count supports this clone. The genes are TRBV27 and TRBJ1-5; possibly TRBD1 for D (5 bases). Germline V CDR1 and CDR2: MNHEY, SMNVEV (reference sequence). This CDR3 is 14 amino acids long. The V gene lost 5 bases and the J gene lost 2 bases, with 10 bases spanning the gap. CDR3 nucleotides: TGTGCCAGCAGTCCTTGGGGGGGCAATCAGCCCCAGCATTTT. Protein: CASSPWGGNQPQHF.

V gene TRBV11-3 combines with J gene TRBJ2-1; 9 bases are shared with TRBD2. The germline V gene has CDR1 SGHNT and CDR2 YENEEA. Trimming took 5 bases from V and 9 from J; bases not matched to a gene: 17. The length of the CDR3 is 17 residues. The CDR3 here is CASSPPGVAGEAVEQFF. CDR3 nucleotides: TGTGCCAGCAGCCCCCCCGGGGTAGCGGGGGAAGCTGTTGAGCAGTTCTTC.

The chain links TRBV7-8 to TRBJ1-1, with D perhaps matching TRBD1 (6 bases). V lost 5 bases to trimming and J lost 4 bases, with 14 bases between them. The CDR3 spans 14 residues. In germline, CDR1 is SGHVS, CDR2 FQNEAQ. CDR3 nucleotides: TGTGCCAGCAGCCCAGACAGGTTTTCCACTGAAGCTTTCTTT. Translation: CASSPDRFSTEAFF.

This chain uses TRBV5-1 with TRBJ1-2; 8 bases fit TRBD1. The CDR3 is made up of 16 amino acids. The V segment lost 0 bases and the J segment 3 bases; nucleotides outside the gene matches: 7. Germline CDR1 and CDR2: SGHRS and YFSETQ. CDR3 protein: CASSLDPGGRDYGYTF. The CDR3 DNA follows: TGCGCCAGCAGCTTGGATCCAGGGGGCCGTGACTATGGCTACACCTTC. Using reference TRBV5-1 and TRBJ1-2 for the parts outside the CDR3, the full variable domain is KAGVTQTPRYLIKTRGQQVTLSCSPISGHRSVSWYQQTPGQGLQFLFEYFSETQRNKGNFPGRFSGRQFSNSRSEMNVSTLELGDSALYLCASSLDPGGRDYGYTFGSGTRLTVV.

The chain has TRBV18 and TRBJ2-1, with a weak D call TRBD2 (6 bases). There are 12 residues in the CDR3. Deletions cut 3 bases from V and 7 bases from J, with 7 bases between. The V gene's germline CDR1 is KGHSH and CDR2 LQKENI. The CDR3 DNA follows: TGTGCCAGCTCACCGGCGGGGAATGAGCAGTTCTTC. It is translated as CASSPAGNEQFF.

V is TRBV19 and J is TRBJ1-2, with D possibly TRBD1 on 6 matching bases. Germline CDR1 LNHDA, CDR2 SQIVND (reference sequence). This CDR3 has 15 amino acids. Trimming left V 4 bases short and J 1 base short, with 13 bases between. CDR3 nucleotides: TGTGCCAGTAGTACAGGGGCAAGGGTTAACTATGGCTACACCTTC. This codes for CASSTGARVNYGYTF.

The rearrangement uses TRBV28 and TRBJ2-2; 7 nucleotides agree with TRBD2. V gave up 3 bases and J gave up 4 bases; unmatched junction bases: 2. This CDR3 spans 14 amino acids. Germline CDR1 reads MDHEN; CDR2 reads SYDVKM. CDR3 region: CASSLGLSTGELFF. The CDR3, as DNA: TGTGCCAGCAGTTTGGGACTAAGCACCGGGGAGCTGTTTTTT. Full variable domain (missing parts from reference TRBV28 and TRBJ2-2): DVKVTQSSRYLVKRTGEKVFLECVQDMDHENMFWYRQDPGLGLRLIYFSYDVKMKEKGDIPEGYSVSREKKERFSLILESASTNQTSMYLCASSLGLSTGELFFGEGSRLTVL.

This chain joins TRBV6-1 and TRBJ2-5; D perhaps matches TRBD2 (7 bases). Per the germline V gene, CDR1 is MNHNS and CDR2 is SASEGT. V lost 2 bases to trimming and J lost 5 bases, with 18 bases between them. The CDR3 is made up of 16 amino acids. DNA of the CDR3: TGTGCCAGCAGTGAATTGGGGGGGGCGTTGGGCGAGACCCAGTACTTC. It yields the protein CASSELGGALGETQYF.

This clone showed up just a few times. The CDR3 nucleotides read TGCGCCAGCAGTCCCGTTCTCTCCTACGAGCAGTACTTC. The encoded protein is CASSPVLSYEQYF. This chain links TRBV23-1 with TRBJ2-7; D remains unclear. TRBV23-1 is annotated as an ORF whose role is uncertain. The CDR3 length is 13 residues. V dropped 4 bases and J dropped 0 bases, with 7 bases sitting between them.